This passage covers 9 T cell receptor beta chains from one sample sequenced in a study of CD8 T cells in Susac syndrome. Random hexamers primed reverse transcription of 0.5 to 1 ug RNA. TCRdb used MiXCR to reprocess the immunoSEQ multiplex PCR reads, holding one entry per CDR3 protein. Among some 100,000 distinct CDR3 sequences listed, approximately 91% were seen once. The sequenced sample consisted of CD4+ T cells from PBMCs. The receptors were sampled from a human donor in good health.

The rearrangement joins TRBV18 to TRBJ2-7; maybe TRBD1 (5 bases). Germline V gene lookup returns CDR1 KGHSH and CDR2 LQKENI. This CDR3 spans 14 amino acids. Trimming took 2 bases from V and 5 from J, leaving 13 bases between them. The CDR3 is CASSPGVRVDEQYF. The CDR3 nucleotides read TGTGCCAGCTCACCAGGCGTCAGGGTCGACGAGCAGTACTTC.

The J gene is TRBJ2-2, the V gene TRBV7-8, with a possible D match to TRBD2 (5 bases). The CDR3 has 16 residues. Germline CDR1 is SGHVS and CDR2 is FQNEAQ. The V and J ends lost 0 bases and 6 bases respectively, with 14 bases between them. CDR3 nucleotide sequence: TGTGCCAGCAGCTTAGCGGTGATTGAGGGCGCCGGGGAGCTGTTTTTT. Residues: CASSLAVIEGAGELFF. The full variable domain, completed using reference TRBV7-8 and TRBJ2-2, is GAGVSQSPRYKVAKRGQDVALRCDPISGHVSLFWYQQALGQGPEFLTYFQNEAQLDKSGLPSDRFFAERPEGSVSTLKIQRTQQEDSAVYLCASSLAVIEGAGELFFGEGSRLTVL.

V and J are TRBV14 and TRBJ2-7; 8 nucleotides align to TRBD2. The V gene end was trimmed by 7 bases and the J gene end by 3 bases; junction bases not matched to a gene: 8. The CDR3 is 14 amino acids. Germline CDR1 is SGHDN and CDR2 is FVKESK. The CDR3, as DNA: TGTGCCAGCAAGGCTAGCGGGTATTTCTACGAGCAGTACTTC. It encodes CASKASGYFYEQYF. Full variable domain (rest looked up from reference TRBV14 and TRBJ2-7): EAGVTQFPSHSVIEKGQTVTLRCDPISGHDNLYWYRRVMGKEIKFLLHFVKESKQDESGMPNNRFLAERTGGTYSTLKVQPAELEDSGVYFCASKASGYFYEQYFGPGTRLTVT.

V and J are TRBV7-2 and TRBJ2-5; 8 bases align to TRBD2. After removal of 1 base from V and 7 bases from J, the junction contained 11 bases not matched to a gene. The CDR3 totals 16 residues. Germline values: CDR1 SGHTA, CDR2 FQGNSA. The CDR3 reads CASSLGLRGVLGTQYF. CDR3 coding DNA: TGTGCCAGCAGCTTAGGCCTGCGGGGGGTGTTAGGGACCCAGTACTTC.

This chain joins TRBV5-1 and TRBJ2-7; D assignment may be TRBD1 or TRBD2 (5 bases each). The CDR3 is 14 amino acids. Trimming took off 4 bases at V and 3 bases at J, with 14 bases between the two ends. Germline V CDR1 and CDR2: SGHRS, YFSETQ. This CDR3 reads CASSLTGDGYEQYF. The CDR3 nucleotides read TGCGCCAGCAGCCTAACCGGGGACGGCTACGAGCAGTACTTC.

The rearrangement uses TRBV18 and TRBJ1-5; D call uncertain. Trimming removed 0 bases at V and 5 bases at J, with 14 bases between. Germline V gene lookup returns CDR1 KGHSH and CDR2 LQKENI. The CDR3 runs 16 residues. The CDR3 bases are TGTGCCAGCTCACCACCGGCGGGCAGCGCCTATCAGCCCCAGCATTTT. Protein product: CASSPPAGSAYQPQHF.

Here the CDR3 DNA reads TGTGCCAGCAGCTTATGGGGGGGCTCTGAAGCTTTCTTT. It is translated as CASSLWGGSEAFF. The chain joins TRBV7-2 to TRBJ1-1; D perhaps matches TRBD1 (6 bases). This CDR3 has 13 residues. Germline loops: CDR1 SGHTA, CDR2 FQGNSA. Between the trimmed V and J ends, which lost 2 bases and 6 bases, there was a span of 10 bases.

J is TRBJ1-2 and V is TRBV5-1, with D possibly matching TRBD1 (5 bases). Germline lookup yields CDR1 SGHRS and CDR2 YFSETQ. The CDR3 covers 15 residues. V was shortened by 0 bases and J by 3 bases, with 12 bases between the two germline ends. This CDR3 reads CASSLGGGTDYGYTF. CDR3 sequence (DNA): TGCGCCAGCAGCTTGGGGGGAGGGACCGACTATGGCTACACCTTC.

The chain carries TRBV6-6 and TRBJ1-1, with D unresolved. Germline V gene sequence: CDR1 MNHNY, CDR2 SVGAGI (reference sequence). Trimming removed 3 bases from V and 8 bases from J, with 10 bases in between. This CDR3 is built from 12 residues. The CDR3 DNA reads TGTGCCAGCAGTTATGACCGGAGGGAAGCTTTCTTT. Amino acid sequence: CASSYDRREAFF.